The sequence of this T cell receptor (beta chain) was determined in a study of human T cells and chemical hapten exposure. V was clipped by 4 bases and J by 5 bases; unmatched bases: 12. This CDR3 has 16 amino acids. The germline CDR1 and CDR2 sequences are SEHNR and FQNEAQ (reference sequence). This clonotype was seen repeatedly, ten times or more. TCRdb re-derived calls from the 5' RACE reads in MiXCR, one entry per CDR3 protein. The sample holds some 150,000 distinct CDR3 sequences, 4.1% seen once. Someone pulled total RNA out of unfractionated whole blood. The TCR was taken from a female donor in good health. J is TRBJ1-1 and V is TRBV7-9; 8 nucleotides align to TRBD1. Here the CDR3 reads CASSSTGAVEGTEAFF. The CDR3 nucleotides read TGTGCCAGCAGCTCGACAGGGGCCGTGGAGGGGACTGAAGCTTTCTTT. Combining the CDR3 with reference TRBV7-9 and TRBJ1-1 gives the whole variable domain DTGVSQNPRHKITKRGQNVTFRCDPISEHNRLYWYRQTLGQGPEFLTYFQNEAQLEKSRLLSDRFSAERPKGSFSTLEIQRTEQGDSAMYLCASSSTGAVEGTEAFFGQGTRLTVV.